What follows are 10 T cell receptor beta chains derived from one specimen sequenced in a study of lymphopenia after photon versus proton radiotherapy. Here immunoSEQ multiplex PCR was the method, and the copy in TCRdb shows in-frame clones only, minus some. This sample carries some 30,000 clones, around 90% of them seen once, and the ten largest clones take about 53%. The sample in question was peripheral blood, obtained from a patient treated with proton-based radiotherapy. The receptors were sampled from a woman aged 60 to 75 with cholangiocarcinoma. Some clones in this sample may be carry-over from other donors' samples.

V gene TRBV6-6 combines with J gene TRBJ2-2; D is undetermined. The CDR3 runs to 12 residues. V lost 5 bases and J 11 bases, leaving 12 bases between the germline ends. Germline V lookup: CDR1 MNHNY, CDR2 SVGAGI (reference sequence). CDR3 DNA sequence: TGTGCCAGCAGTCCGGTCCCCTCCGAGCTGTTTTTT. It is translated as CASSPVPSELFF.

Of note for this clone: It may be a read error: a sequence one base away is much more abundant. The V call is TRBV11-2, the J call TRBJ2-3; D is undetermined. Germline CDR1 is SGHAT and CDR2 is FQNNGV. Trimming took 5 bases from V and 3 from J, leaving 3 bases between them. The CDR3 extends over 11 amino acids. The CDR3 loop is CASSETDTQYF. The CDR3 DNA reads TGTGCCAGCAGCGAAACAGATACGCAGTATTTT.

The V and J genes are TRBV10-1 and TRBJ1-5, with D possibly being TRBD1 (5 bases). Germline assignment: CDR1 WNHNN and CDR2 SYGVQD (reference sequence). This CDR3 has 15 amino acids. V gave up 0 bases and J gave up 3 bases, with 9 bases separating them. This chain's CDR3 is CASSESGGFNQPQHF. For the CDR3, the DNA is TGCGCCAGCAGTGAGTCGGGGGGGTTCAATCAGCCCCAGCATTTT.

V usage is TRBV9 and J usage is TRBJ2-5; D remains unclear. Germline lookup yields CDR1 SGDLS and CDR2 YYNGEE. The V end lost 0 bases, the J end lost 5 bases, and 17 bases lay between the germline ends. CDR3 length: 16 amino acids. CDR3 sequence (DNA): TGTGCCAGCAGCGTAGGGGTAGCCACCCCGCTGGAGACCCAGTACTTC. The encoded protein is CASSVGVATPLETQYF. The full variable domain, with the rest looked up from reference TRBV9 and TRBJ2-5, is DSGVTQTPKHLITATGQRVTLRCSPRSGDLSVYWYQQSLDQGLQFLIQYYNGEERAKGNILERFSAQQFPDLHSELNLSSLELGDSALYFCASSVGVATPLETQYFGPGTRLLVL.

This chain uses TRBV5-6 with TRBJ2-7; 11 nucleotides align to TRBD2. This CDR3 contains 16 residues. Losses at the gene ends were 0 bases for V and 4 bases for J; bases not matched to a gene: 6. CDR1 and CDR2 (germline): SGHDT, YYEEEE. This CDR3 reads CASSLGVAGGLYEQYF. CDR3 sequence (DNA): TGTGCCAGCAGCTTGGGAGTAGCGGGAGGGTTGTACGAGCAGTACTTC.

The J gene is TRBJ2-3, the V gene TRBV6-5; D perhaps matches TRBD2 (7 bases). Germline assignment: CDR1 MNHEY and CDR2 SVGAGI. V gave up 1 base and J gave up 6 bases, with 14 bases separating them. The length of the CDR3 is 15 residues. The CDR3 DNA reads as TGTGCCAGCAGTTACTTCGGGGGGCAGGAGGATACGCAGTATTTT. The encoded protein is CASSYFGGQEDTQYF.

This clone was found once. This chain uses TRBV7-3 with TRBJ2-3; 7 bases match TRBD2. Germline CDR1 and CDR2: SGHTA and FQGTGA. The CDR3 extends over 15 amino acids. With 6 bases clipped from V and 4 bases from J, the junction kept 10 bases outside the gene matches. The CDR3 DNA sequence: TGTGCCAGCAGTCTGCGGGGGATGGGGGCAGATACGCAGTATTTT. It encodes CASSLRGMGADTQYF.

The CDR3 DNA reads TGTGCCAGCAGCTTAGATGGGACGACATACAATGAGCAGTTCTTC. It codes for CASSLDGTTYNEQFF. The chain carries TRBV7-2 and TRBJ2-1; D assignment may be TRBD1 or TRBD2 (5 bases each). Trimming took off 1 base at V and 4 bases at J, with 11 bases between the two ends. The germline gives CDR1 SGHTA, CDR2 FQGNSA. The CDR3 has 15 residues.

This chain connects TRBV2 to TRBJ1-1; 9 bases are shared with TRBD1. This CDR3 is 13 amino acids long. In germline, CDR1 is SNHLY, CDR2 FYNNEI. Trimming took 7 bases from V and 10 from J; bases not matched to a gene: 10. The CDR3 loop is CASKGQGQGRAFF. In DNA form, the CDR3 reads TGTGCCAGCAAAGGACAGGGGCAAGGTCGAGCTTTCTTT. The variable domain in full, with the rest retrieved from reference TRBV2 and TRBJ1-1, is EPEVTQTPSHQVTQMGQEVILRCVPISNHLYFYWYRQILGQKVEFLVSFYNNEISEKSEIFDDQFSVERPDGSNFTLKIRSTKLEDSAMYFCASKGQGQGRAFFGQGTRLTVV.

The genes are TRBV29-1 and TRBJ2-7; 10 bases agree with TRBD2. The germline V gene has CDR1 SQVTM and CDR2 ANQGSEA. Trimming removed 6 bases from V and 3 bases from J; junction bases left unmatched: 2. The CDR3 is 12 residues long. The DNA for the CDR3 is TGCAGCGTACTAGCGGGGAACTACGAGCAGTACTTC. Protein: CSVLAGNYEQYF.